Shown below are 12 T cell receptor beta chains from a single sample sequenced in a study of T cell repertoires in cytomegalovirus infection. TCRdb analysed the reads with MiXCR anew, one entry per CDR3 protein. Here the sample spans hundreds of thousands of distinct CDR3 sequences, approximately 33% being singletons. Sequencing was carried out using PBMCs. The receptors here all came from a human donor in good health (CMV status not recorded). Some clones in this sample may be carry-over from other donors' samples.

This clonotype showed up just a few times. The V call is TRBV12-3 or TRBV12-4, the J call TRBJ1-3; possible D gene TRBD1, 6 bases. This CDR3 comprises 14 residues. With 1 base removed from V and 4 bases from J, the gap between germline ends came to 8 bases. The CDR3: CASSLEQGGNTIYF. As DNA, the CDR3 is TGTGCCAGCAGTTTAGAACAGGGCGGAAACACCATATATTTT.

As to this clonotype: A read error may explain this, as a much larger clone is one base away. The chain recombines TRBV24-1 with TRBJ1-1, with D perhaps TRBD1 (6 bases). Germline V lookup: CDR1 KGHDR, CDR2 SFDVKD. There are 15 residues in the CDR3. CDR3 sequence (DNA): TGTGCCATCAGTTTAAGGGGGTTAAAGAACACTGAAGCTTTCTTT. Its protein product is CAISLRGLKNTEAFF.

CDR3 nucleotides: TGTGCCAGCAGCCCTCGACAGGGGAACATTCAGTACTTC. Its protein product is CASSPRQGNIQYF. The V gene is TRBV7-2, the J gene TRBJ2-4; 8 bases are shared with TRBD1. J was trimmed by 7 bases and V by 5 bases; bases with no gene match: 4. From germline, CDR1 is SGHTA and CDR2 FQGNSA. The length of the CDR3 is 13 residues. The full variable domain, its missing parts supplied by reference TRBV7-2 and TRBJ2-4, is GAGVSQSPSNKVTEKGKDVELRCDPISGHTALYWYRQSLGQGLEFLIYFQGNSAPDKSGLPSDRFSAERTGGSVSTLTIQRTQQEDSAVYLCASSPRQGNIQYFGAGTRLSVL.

This clonotype was detected ten times or more. CDR3 sequence (DNA): TGTGCCAGCAGCTTAGCGGCAGGGAACAATCAGCCCCAGCATTTT. This encodes CASSLAAGNNQPQHF. The chain joins TRBV7-8 to TRBJ1-5, with D perhaps TRBD1 (5 bases). V lost 0 bases and J lost 3, with 9 bases in between. The CDR3 is 15 residues long. The germline V gene has CDR1 SGHVS and CDR2 FQNEAQ.

This clonotype was counted only a few times. This chain joins TRBV4-1 and TRBJ2-5; 8 bases line up with TRBD1. CDR1 and CDR2 (germline): MGHRA, YSYEKL. V lost 4 bases to trimming and J lost 1 base; unmatched junction nucleotides: 11. This CDR3 contains 17 residues. The DNA for the CDR3 is TGCGCCAGCAGCCTAATCCAGGGGGCCCTAAGCCAAGAGACCCAGTACTTC. This codes for CASSLIQGALSQETQYF.

The J gene is TRBJ2-3, the V gene TRBV6-2 or TRBV6-3; 9 nucleotides line up with TRBD1. Germline values: CDR1 MNHEY, CDR2 SVGEGT. V was pared by 1 base and J by 5 bases, with 7 bases of the junction left unmatched. The CDR3 contains 16 residues. CDR3 sequence reads: CASSYLGTGPLDTQYF. CDR3 in DNA: TGTGCCAGCAGTTACTTAGGGACAGGGCCTTTAGATACGCAGTATTTT.

The chain links TRBV27 to TRBJ1-2, with TRBD1 matching 7 bases. Losses at the gene ends were 5 bases for V and 3 bases for J; bases not matched to a gene: 9. The CDR3 spans 15 residues. The germline CDR1 and CDR2 sequences are MNHEY and SMNVEV (reference sequence). Written as DNA, the CDR3 is TGTGCCAGCAGTCCGGGGGGACAGCTGTACTATGGCTACACCTTC. Its translation: CASSPGGQLYYGYTF.

In its sample, this clonotype was seen a few times. The chain combines TRBV12-5 with TRBJ1-2; 9 positions agree with TRBD1. Unmatched junction bases numbered 10, after V lost 11 bases and J lost 6 bases. This CDR3 spans 13 amino acids. In germline, CDR1 is LGHNT, CDR2 FRNRAP. The CDR3 sequence is CASGAGTGNGYTF. DNA of the CDR3: TGTGCTTCCGGAGCCGGGACAGGGAATGGCTACACCTTC.

This clonotype appeared a few times. The chain combines TRBV12-3 or TRBV12-4 with TRBJ2-1; the D call may be TRBD1 or TRBD2 (5 bases each). The CDR3 loop spans 14 amino acids. V was cut by 4 bases and J by 9 bases, with 16 bases left in between. The CDR3 region is CASSSFGTGLEQFF. Written as DNA, the CDR3 is TGTGCCAGCAGTTCCTTCGGGACCGGCCTTGAGCAGTTCTTC.

The chain joins TRBV2 to TRBJ2-3; 8 nucleotides align to TRBD2. Per germline, CDR1 SNHLY and CDR2 FYNNEI. With 9 bases clipped from V and 0 bases from J, the junction kept 8 bases outside the gene matches. This CDR3 region has 15 residues. CDR3 region: CARGGSGASTDTQYF. As DNA, the CDR3 is TGTGCCAGGGGCGGTAGCGGGGCTAGCACAGATACGCAGTATTTT.

The chain links TRBV6-6 to TRBJ2-3; D possibly uses TRBD1 or TRBD2 (6 bases each). With 3 bases removed from V and 3 bases from J, the gap between germline ends came to 22 bases. This CDR3 region has 18 residues. Germline-derived CDR1 and CDR2 are MNHNY and SVGAGI (reference sequence). In DNA form, the CDR3 reads TGTGCCAGCAGTTATTGCCGGGGGCATCCCAAAGGGACAGATACGCAGTATTTT. Translation gives CASSYCRGHPKGTDTQYF.

CDR3 nucleotide sequence: TGTGCCAGCAGTTTCCAGGGACAGACTCAAGAGACCCAGTACTTC. It specifies CASSFQGQTQETQYF. The chain recombines TRBV6-5 with TRBJ2-5, with TRBD1 matching 7 bases. V gave up 4 bases and J gave up 2 bases; unmatched junction bases: 7. CDR3 length equals 15 residues. Per the germline V gene, CDR1 is MNHEY and CDR2 is SVGAGI.